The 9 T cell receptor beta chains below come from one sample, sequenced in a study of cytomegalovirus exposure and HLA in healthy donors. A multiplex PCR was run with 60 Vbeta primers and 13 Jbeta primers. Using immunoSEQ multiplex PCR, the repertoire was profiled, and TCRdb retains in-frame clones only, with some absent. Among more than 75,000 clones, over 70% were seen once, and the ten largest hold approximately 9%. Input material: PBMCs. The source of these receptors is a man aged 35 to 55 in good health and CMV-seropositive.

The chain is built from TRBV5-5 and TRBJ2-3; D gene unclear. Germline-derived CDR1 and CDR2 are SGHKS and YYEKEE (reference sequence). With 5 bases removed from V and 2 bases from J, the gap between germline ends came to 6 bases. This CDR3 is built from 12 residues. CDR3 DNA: TGTGCCAGCAGTCAACACACAGATACGCAGTATTTT. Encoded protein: CASSQHTDTQYF.

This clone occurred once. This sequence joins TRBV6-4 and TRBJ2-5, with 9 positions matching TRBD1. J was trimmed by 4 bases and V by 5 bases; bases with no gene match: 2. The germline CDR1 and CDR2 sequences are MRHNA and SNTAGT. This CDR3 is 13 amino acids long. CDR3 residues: CASSKTGGETQYF. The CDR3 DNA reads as TGTGCCAGCAGTAAGACAGGGGGAGAGACCCAGTACTTC.

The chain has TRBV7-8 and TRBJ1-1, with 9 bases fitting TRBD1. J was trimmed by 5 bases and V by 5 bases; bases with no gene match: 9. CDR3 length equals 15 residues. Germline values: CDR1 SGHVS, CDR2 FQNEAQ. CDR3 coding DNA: TGTGCCAGCAGCGCGACCGGGACAGGGAAAACTGAAGCTTTCTTT. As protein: CASSATGTGKTEAFF.

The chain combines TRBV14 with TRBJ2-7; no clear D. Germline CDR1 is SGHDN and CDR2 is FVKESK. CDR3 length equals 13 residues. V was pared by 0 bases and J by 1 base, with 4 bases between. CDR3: CASSQDRSYEQYF. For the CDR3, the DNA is TGTGCCAGCAGCCAAGACAGATCCTACGAGCAGTACTTC.

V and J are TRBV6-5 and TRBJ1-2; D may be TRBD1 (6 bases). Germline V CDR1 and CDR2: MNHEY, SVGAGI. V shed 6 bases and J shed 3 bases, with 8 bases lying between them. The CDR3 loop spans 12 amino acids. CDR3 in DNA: TGTGCCAGCAGACAGGGAGACTATGGCTACACCTTC. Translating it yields CASRQGDYGYTF.

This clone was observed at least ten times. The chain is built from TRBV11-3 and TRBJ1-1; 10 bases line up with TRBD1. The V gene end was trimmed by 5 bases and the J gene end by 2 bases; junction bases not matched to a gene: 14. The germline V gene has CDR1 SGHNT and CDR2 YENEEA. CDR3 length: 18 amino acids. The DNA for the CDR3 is TGTGCCAGCAGCAGCAGACAGGGGGCCCACCTACCAAACACTGAAGCTTTCTTT. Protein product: CASSSRQGAHLPNTEAFF.

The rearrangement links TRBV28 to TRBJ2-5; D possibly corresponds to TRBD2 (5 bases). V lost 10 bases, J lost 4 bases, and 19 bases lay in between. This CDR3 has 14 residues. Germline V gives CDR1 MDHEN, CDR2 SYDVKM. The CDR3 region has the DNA TGTGCCACTACTTCCCCCGGGGTTGCAGAGACCCAGTACTTC. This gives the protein CATTSPGVAETQYF.

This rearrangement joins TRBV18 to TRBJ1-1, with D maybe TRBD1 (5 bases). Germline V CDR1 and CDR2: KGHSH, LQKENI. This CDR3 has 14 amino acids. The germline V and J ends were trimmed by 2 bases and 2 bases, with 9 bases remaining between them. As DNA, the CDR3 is TGTGCCAGCTCACCAGAAAGGGGAAACACTGAAGCTTTCTTT. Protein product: CASSPERGNTEAFF.

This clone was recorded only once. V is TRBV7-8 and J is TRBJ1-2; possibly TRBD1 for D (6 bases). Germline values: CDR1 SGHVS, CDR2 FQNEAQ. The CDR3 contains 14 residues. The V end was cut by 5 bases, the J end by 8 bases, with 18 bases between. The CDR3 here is CASSPSGGQRGYTF. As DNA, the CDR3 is TGTGCCAGCAGCCCCTCCGGGGGGCAGCGGGGCTACACCTTC.